A single sample is the source of the 29 T cell receptor beta chains below, sequenced in a study of vaccination effects on CD4 cells after COVID-19. TCRdb keeps only in-frame clones here, not all; method: immunoSEQ multiplex PCR. The sample records nearly 45,000 clones, roughly 75% being singletons. For these receptors, no antigen is known. In the ViraFEST assay, antigen-specific CD4+ clonotypes were identified by expansion after peptide-pool stimulation. At the end of about 9 days of culture, CD4+ T cells were isolated. By PCR, the person was confirmed to have had SARS-CoV-2 infection between March and December 2020. This specimen consisted of CD4+ T cells from PBMCs cultured with a peptide pool, obtained before COVID-19 vaccination. The receptors shown here come from a human donor who had a prior SARS-CoV-2 infection.

V gene TRBV2 combines with J gene TRBJ1-5, with D unresolved. The CDR3 is 16 amino acids. From germline, CDR1 is SNHLY and CDR2 FYNNEI. Deletions cut 0 bases from V and 0 bases from J, with 9 bases between. CDR3 sequence reads: CASSEAIAYSNQPQHF. The CDR3 DNA follows: TGTGCCAGCAGTGAAGCGATCGCATATAGCAATCAGCCCCAGCATTTT.

The chain carries TRBV18 and TRBJ2-6, with TRBD1 as a possible D gene (6 bases). The ends were cut back, 3 bases at V and 0 bases at J, with 15 bases in the middle. The CDR3 has 18 residues. Germline V gene data show CDR1 as KGHSH and CDR2 as LQKENI. CDR3 in DNA: TGTGCCAGCTCACCTCGGGACATCCTACTCTCTGGGGCCAACGTCCTGACTTTC. It codes for CASSPRDILLSGANVLTF.

This clone was detected a few times. The chain links TRBV7-2 to TRBJ1-3; a possible D gene is TRBD1 (5 bases). The CDR3 length is 15 residues. V was cut by 5 bases and J by 0 bases, with 11 bases left in between. CDR1 and CDR2 from the germline V gene are SGHTA and FQGNSA. DNA of the CDR3: TGTGCCAGCAGCCCCCTGACAGTCTCTGGAAACACCATATATTTT. It codes for CASSPLTVSGNTIYF.

A few counts support this clone. The chain carries TRBV7-2 and TRBJ1-1; no reliable D call. Looked up from germline, CDR1 is SGHTA and CDR2 is FQGNSA. The CDR3 has 15 amino acids. Trimming removed 4 bases from V and 0 bases from J, with 12 bases in between. CDR3 residues: CASSYNGAMNTEAFF. The CDR3 DNA is TGTGCCAGCAGCTACAACGGAGCGATGAACACTGAAGCTTTCTTT.

This clone was picked up a small number of times. The chain uses TRBV2 and TRBJ2-7; D not resolved. The CDR3 spans 14 residues. Germline CDR1 SNHLY, CDR2 FYNNEI. With 5 bases removed from V and 5 bases from J, the gap between germline ends came to 16 bases. In DNA, the CDR3 is TGTGCCAGCAGTAACCGGGCCGCCTTGGACGAGCAGTACTTC. This sequence encodes CASSNRAALDEQYF.

V is TRBV3-1 (or the pseudogene TRBV3-2) and J is TRBJ1-3; D is possibly TRBD1 (6 bases). This CDR3 is built from 19 residues. Germline V gene sequence: CDR1 LGHDT, CDR2 YNNKEL (reference sequence). V shed 1 base and J shed 4 bases, with 23 bases lying between them. CDR3 in DNA: TGTGCCAGCAGCCAAGGGATCGTCTCGGACAGAAGAACCGGAAACACCATATATTTT. As protein: CASSQGIVSDRRTGNTIYF.

This clone was seen a few times. The genes are TRBV3-1 (or the pseudogene TRBV3-2) and TRBJ1-2; the D is unclear. The germline CDR1 and CDR2 sequences are LGHDT and YNNKEL (reference sequence). V was shortened by 2 bases and J by 6 bases, with 10 bases between the two germline ends. The CDR3 length is 13 residues. In nucleotides, the CDR3 is TGTGCCAGCAGCCAAACTTGGGCGGATGGCTACACCTTC. Translated: CASSQTWADGYTF.

This chain joins TRBV7-2 and TRBJ2-6; D is unclear. This CDR3 has 12 residues. The germline V and J ends were trimmed by 4 bases and 2 bases, with 0 bases remaining between them. The germline V gene encodes CDR1 SGHTA and CDR2 FQGNSA. This CDR3 reads CASSSGANVLTF. The DNA for the CDR3 is TGTGCCAGCAGCTCTGGGGCCAACGTCCTGACTTTC.

CDR3 sequence reads: CASSQRRSRVTSRDTQYF. DNA of the CDR3: TGTGCCAGCAGCCAAAGGCGTTCGCGGGTGACTAGCAGGGATACGCAGTATTTT. The V gene is TRBV7-9, the J gene TRBJ2-3, with 7 positions matching TRBD2. Germline-derived CDR1 and CDR2 are SEHNR and FQNEAQ (reference sequence). V trimming: 5 bases; J trimming: 6 bases; junction bases outside the gene matches: 20. There are 18 residues in the CDR3.

The V and J genes are TRBV27 and TRBJ1-2; D call uncertain. In germline, CDR1 is MNHEY, CDR2 SMNVEV (reference sequence). The CDR3 runs 14 residues. V was cut by 2 bases and J by 8 bases, with 15 bases left in between. In DNA, the CDR3 is TGTGCCAGCAGTTTAACCGAGGGTCGAAGAGGCTACACCTTC. Translation: CASSLTEGRRGYTF.

This clone was seen only a few times. The chain recombines TRBV19 with TRBJ1-2; 10 bases map to TRBD1. Germline values: CDR1 LNHDA, CDR2 SQIVND (reference sequence). J was trimmed by 2 bases and V by 3 bases; bases with no gene match: 3. The CDR3 covers 15 residues. The DNA of the CDR3 is TGTGCCAGTAGTATCCGACAGGGGGCCAACTATGGCTACACCTTC. It translates to CASSIRQGANYGYTF. The full variable domain, rest sourced from reference TRBV19 and TRBJ1-2, is DGGITQSPKYLFRKEGQNVTLSCEQNLNHDAMYWYRQDPGQGLRLIYYSQIVNDFQKGDIAEGYSVSREKKESFPLTVTSAQKNPTAFYLCASSIRQGANYGYTFGSGTRLTVV.

V is TRBV5-5 and J is TRBJ1-6; no firm D call. CDR3 length equals 17 residues. V was trimmed by 0 bases and J by 0 bases, leaving 10 bases between them. Germline-derived CDR1 and CDR2 are SGHKS and YYEKEE (reference sequence). CDR3 bases: TGTGCCAGCAGCTTGGGCCAGATTAGCTCCTATAATTCACCCCTCCACTTT. Its translation is CASSLGQISSYNSPLHF.

The table lists this clone with a count of one. V is TRBV19 and J is TRBJ1-5; D not certain. V was clipped by 0 bases and J by 0 bases, with 12 bases between them. Germline lookup yields CDR1 LNHDA and CDR2 SQIVND (reference sequence). This CDR3 is built from 17 residues. CDR3 sequence reads: CASSIEGFFPSNQPQHF. In DNA form, the CDR3 reads TGTGCCAGTAGTATAGAGGGGTTTTTCCCTAGCAATCAGCCCCAGCATTTT.

The CDR3 coding sequence is TGTGCCATCAGCTCCGGGACAGGGACCTATGGCTACACCTTC. Protein sequence: CAISSGTGTYGYTF. The gene calls are TRBV10-3 and TRBJ1-2; 9 bases agree with TRBD1. The CDR3 spans 14 residues. Trimming at V came to 6 bases and at J to 4 bases, leaving 6 bases not matched to a gene. CDR1 is ENHRY and CDR2 is SYGVKD in the germline V gene.

The CDR3 here is CASSYWGNEQFF. CDR3 coding DNA: TGTGCCAGCAGTTACTGGGGGAATGAGCAGTTCTTC. The chain couples TRBV6-2 or TRBV6-3 to TRBJ2-1, with D perhaps TRBD1 or TRBD2 (5 bases each). The germline gives CDR1 MNHEY, CDR2 SVGEGT. The length of the CDR3 is 12 residues. V lost 1 base and J 7 bases, leaving 5 bases between the germline ends.

The chain employs TRBV18 and TRBJ2-3, with TRBD1 identical over 11 bases. The CDR3 is made up of 15 amino acids. Per the germline V gene, CDR1 is KGHSH and CDR2 is LQKENI. V was clipped by 3 bases and J by 5 bases; unmatched bases: 4. CDR3 sequence (DNA): TGTGCCAGCTCACCGGACAGGGGGCTAATAGATACGCAGTATTTT. Translation gives CASSPDRGLIDTQYF.

The chain is built from TRBV18 and TRBJ1-2; D is ambiguous. Trimming stripped 2 bases from V and 5 bases from J, with 12 bases between. CDR1 and CDR2 from the germline V gene are KGHSH and LQKENI. The CDR3 has 14 residues. The CDR3 here is CASSPDLSGYGYTF. Here the CDR3 DNA reads TGTGCCAGCTCACCAGACCTTTCGGGTTATGGCTACACCTTC. Full variable domain (outside the CDR3, taken from reference TRBV18 and TRBJ1-2): NAGVMQNPRHLVRRRGQEARLRCSPMKGHSHVYWYRQLPEEGLKFMVYLQKENIIDESGMPKERFSAEFPKEGPSILRIQQVVRGDSAAYFCASSPDLSGYGYTFGSGTRLTVV.

As regards this clone: A read error may produce the germline difference seen at one junction end. The rearrangement links TRBV18 to TRBJ2-2, with 7 positions matching TRBD1. The germline CDR1 and CDR2 sequences are KGHSH and LQKENI. This CDR3 is 12 amino acids long. The CDR3 protein is CASSRATTGLVF. CDR3 coding DNA: TGTGCCAGCTCGAGGGCAACGACAGGGCTTGTTTTT.

J is TRBJ2-3 and V is TRBV9, with no clear D. V lost 0 bases to trimming and J lost 3 bases, with 11 bases between them. Germline CDR1 and CDR2: SGDLS and YYNGEE. CDR3 size: 15 residues. The CDR3, as DNA: TGTGCCAGCAGCGTAGGGAATCACGAGACAGATACGCAGTATTTT. This gives the protein CASSVGNHETDTQYF.

This clone was detected only a few times. The chain has TRBV5-1 and TRBJ1-1, with a possible D match to TRBD1 (6 bases). Trimming took 2 bases from V and 4 from J, leaving 15 bases between them. This CDR3 spans 15 amino acids. The germline V gene encodes CDR1 SGHRS and CDR2 YFSETQ. The CDR3 protein is CASSFLYPGATEAFF. The CDR3 DNA follows: TGCGCCAGCAGCTTTCTTTATCCGGGGGCCACTGAAGCTTTCTTT. The variable domain in full, completed from reference TRBV5-1 and TRBJ1-1, reads KAGVTQTPRYLIKTRGQQVTLSCSPISGHRSVSWYQQTPGQGLQFLFEYFSETQRNKGNFPGRFSGRQFSNSRSEMNVSTLELGDSALYLCASSFLYPGATEAFFGQGTRLTVV.

This chain links TRBV5-1 with TRBJ2-5, with TRBD1 identical over 9 bases. The CDR3 spans 15 residues. Germline trimming cut 0 bases from V and 5 bases from J; bases unmatched to any gene: 5. Germline V CDR1 and CDR2: SGHRS, YFSETQ. The CDR3 DNA reads TGCGCCAGCAGCTTGGGAGGGACAGGGTTGGAGACCCAGTACTTC. As protein: CASSLGGTGLETQYF.

The chain combines TRBV19 with TRBJ2-6; D assignment may be TRBD1 or TRBD2 (6 bases each). The V and J ends lost 1 base and 2 bases respectively, with 12 bases between them. CDR3 length equals 17 residues. Germline V CDR1 and CDR2: LNHDA, SQIVND (reference sequence). CDR3 sequence: CASSIGTGRTGANVLTF. The CDR3 nucleotides are TGTGCCAGTAGTATAGGAACAGGGAGGACTGGGGCCAACGTCCTGACTTTC.

This clone was detected many times. This rearrangement joins TRBV5-1 to TRBJ2-1, with D perhaps TRBD1 or TRBD2 (7 bases each). The CDR3 consists of 21 residues. The germline V gene has CDR1 SGHRS and CDR2 YFSETQ. The V end lost 2 bases, the J end lost 3 bases, and 30 bases lay between the germline ends. The chain's CDR3 is CASSLGRGRSGWGQYYNEQFF. The CDR3 DNA reads TGCGCCAGCAGCTTAGGGAGGGGGCGCAGCGGGTGGGGGCAATACTACAATGAGCAGTTCTTC.

This chain links TRBV5-1 with TRBJ2-3; D gene unclear. The germline V and J ends were trimmed by 1 base and 0 bases, with 9 bases remaining between them. CDR3 length equals 15 residues. Looked up from germline, CDR1 is SGHRS and CDR2 is YFSETQ. CDR3 protein: CASSLRQPSTDTQYF. The CDR3 DNA sequence: TGCGCCAGCAGCTTGAGGCAGCCCAGCACAGATACGCAGTATTTT. The whole variable domain, remainder taken from reference TRBV5-1 and TRBJ2-3, is KAGVTQTPRYLIKTRGQQVTLSCSPISGHRSVSWYQQTPGQGLQFLFEYFSETQRNKGNFPGRFSGRQFSNSRSEMNVSTLELGDSALYLCASSLRQPSTDTQYFGPGTRLTVL.

This clone was counted a few times. V usage is TRBV19 and J usage is TRBJ1-2; D is uncertain. This CDR3 spans 14 amino acids. CDR1 is LNHDA and CDR2 is SQIVND in the germline V gene (reference sequence). Trimming removed 1 base at V and 2 bases at J, with 8 bases between. The CDR3 bases are TGTGCCAGTAGTATAGCCCGGGAGAACTATGGCTACACCTTC. This sequence encodes CASSIARENYGYTF.

This chain connects TRBV18 to TRBJ2-5; D is unclear. CDR3 length equals 12 residues. Trimming pared 6 bases from V and 1 base from J, leaving 6 bases between. Germline V lookup: CDR1 KGHSH, CDR2 LQKENI. The CDR3 spells CASSSGQETQYF. CDR3 DNA sequence: TGTGCCAGCTCGTCTGGCCAAGAGACCCAGTACTTC.

This chain joins TRBV6-5 and TRBJ1-1, with a weak D call TRBD1 (5 bases). V was shortened by 2 bases and J by 11 bases, with 21 bases between the two germline ends. CDR1 is MNHEY and CDR2 is SVGAGI in the germline V gene. The CDR3 covers 15 residues. The CDR3 bases are TGTGCCAGCAGTTACCCATTACCGACGGGGCTTCACGCTTTCTTT. The encoded protein is CASSYPLPTGLHAFF.

This clone was detected only once. The chain has TRBV18 and TRBJ1-6; D gene ambiguous. The germline gives CDR1 KGHSH, CDR2 LQKENI. The CDR3 length is 15 residues. V lost 3 bases and J lost 7, with 13 bases in between. The CDR3 region has the DNA TGTGCCAGCTCACCCCGGGCAGACCCCAATTCACCCCTCCACTTT. As protein: CASSPRADPNSPLHF.

The V call is TRBV18, the J call TRBJ1-6, with 7 bases lining up with TRBD1. This CDR3 is 15 amino acids long. Germline V CDR1 and CDR2: KGHSH, LQKENI. Trimming at V came to 5 bases and at J to 7 bases, leaving 8 bases not matched to a gene. This CDR3 is CASSTGQAGNSPLHF. CDR3 in DNA: TGTGCCAGCTCAACAGGACAGGCCGGGAATTCACCCCTCCACTTT. The whole variable domain, filled in from reference TRBV18 and TRBJ1-6, reads NAGVMQNPRHLVRRRGQEARLRCSPMKGHSHVYWYRQLPEEGLKFMVYLQKENIIDESGMPKERFSAEFPKEGPSILRIQQVVRGDSAAYFCASSTGQAGNSPLHFGNGTRLTVT.